The present entry profiles one T cell receptor (beta chain) with its context. Ten or more counts support this clonotype. What this receptor recognizes is not known. No much larger clone exists at a distance of one base, and base qualities are not known. Taken from cysteine to phenylalanine, the CDR3 has 13 residues. The only DNA kept is the CDR3, 39 bases in frame from the first base. CDR1 and CDR2 (MGHDK, SYGVNS) derive from the germline V gene. V was cut back by 1 base and J by 4 bases, leaving a gap of 7 bases between them. This record belongs to a study of glioma-infiltrating T cells (dated by TCRdb to about 2016). Describing the broader study: The study sequenced TCR alpha- and beta-chain repertoires from glioma tissue, from non-neoplastic brain tissue and from matched peripheral blood mononuclear cells. Three low-grade glioma patients, about 8 primary glioblastoma patients and three non-glioma patients contributing non-neoplastic brain tissue were included in the paired cohort. Each tissue-infiltrating repertoire was compared with the same patient's peripheral blood repertoire to measure divergence between tissue and blood T-cell populations.

TCR alpha and beta CDR3 regions were amplified with the iRepertoire nested amplicon-rescue multiplex PCR (arm-PCR) platform from RNA. The input for one-step reverse transcription and amplification was about 85-400 ng of either tissue mRNA or PBMC total RNA. Following bead purification, Illumina adapters were added through a secondary multiplex PCR, and the libraries were then gel-purified between 200 and 400 bp. Demultiplexing relied on internal 6-nucleotide barcodes carried by the libraries. Sequencing of the libraries was done on an Illumina MiSeq using 2x220 or 2x250 nucleotide paired-end reads. The authors processed their data as follows. Paired reads were merged with FLASH 1.2.11 and aligned to the GRCh37 human genome with BWA-MEM before extracting TRA and TRB reads. An IMGT-derived reference of cassette sequences and CDR3 motifs, with pseudogenes included, was used for V and J assignment. Reads were translated in three frames, and productive CDR3s were defined by a C…FGXG motif without stop codons. Unique combinations of V-J cassette pair and CDR3 amino acid sequence were defined as clonotypes. Hamming distance filtering was applied to reads, with thresholds set by the sequence error rate of each sample in mapped regions. The raw public reads went through TCRdb reprocessing: fastp at Q25, MiXCR clone calling, in-frame beta chains kept. CDR3 protein sequences are deduplicated, and each keeps its most common genes and DNA. TCRdb assigned the V and J calls; the authors' analysis was not used. The sample table lists approximately 100,000 distinct CDR3 sequences, less than 30% of them with a count of one. The ten largest clones add up to 35% of the sample.

Overall results and qualifications from the work: VJ-independent divergence between tissue and blood was lower than expected in non-neoplastic patients but higher than expected in all gliomas, particularly low-grade gliomas. Only a very small number of CDR3 sequences turned up in both tissue and blood, a result put down to high CDR3 diversity combined with limited sampling. Group comparisons were based on small numbers of patients: three non-neoplastic, three low-grade glioma and eight glioblastoma patients.

The sequence joins TRBV25-1 to TRBJ1-1, with a weak D call of TRBD1 (6 bases match). The origin of this receptor is a human donor with low-grade glioma or glioblastoma, undergoing nonglioma brain surgery, or in good health (not recorded which). The sequenced sample was glioma tissue, nonneoplastic brain tissue, or PBMCs (not recorded which). The nucleotide sequence is given as TGTGCCAGCAGTGAATTAGGGGGCACTGAAGCTTTCTTT. This codes for CASSELGGTEAFF.